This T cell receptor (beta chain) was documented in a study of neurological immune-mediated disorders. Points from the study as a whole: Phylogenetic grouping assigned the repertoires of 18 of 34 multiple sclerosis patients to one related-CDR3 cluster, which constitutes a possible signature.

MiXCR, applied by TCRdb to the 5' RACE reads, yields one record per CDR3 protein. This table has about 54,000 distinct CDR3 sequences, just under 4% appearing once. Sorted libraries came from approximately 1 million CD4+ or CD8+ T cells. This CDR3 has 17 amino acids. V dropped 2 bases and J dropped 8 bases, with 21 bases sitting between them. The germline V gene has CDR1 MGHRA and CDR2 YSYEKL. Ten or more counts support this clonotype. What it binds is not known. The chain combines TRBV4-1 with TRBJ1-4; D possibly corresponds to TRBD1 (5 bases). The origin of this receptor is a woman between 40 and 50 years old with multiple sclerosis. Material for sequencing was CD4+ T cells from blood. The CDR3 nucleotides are TGCGCCAGCAGCCAAAGCTTACCGGGACTTCCTAGGGAAAAACTGTTTTTT. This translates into CASSQSLPGLPREKLFF.